Listed below are T cell receptor beta chains from one sample, sequenced in a study of cytomegalovirus exposure and HLA in healthy donors. Assay used: immunoSEQ multiplex PCR; TCRdb lists only in-frame clones, some missing. The top ten clones hold about 7.7% of a sample with about 110,000 clones, around three quarters of them seen once. What was sequenced was PBMCs. The receptors derive from a woman aged 45-59 years in good health and CMV-seropositive. Each CDR3 is given with its conserved first and last residue. The order of the fields is J gene, V gene, CDR3 length, D gene, clone size, CDR3 protein, CDR3 DNA. D genes are given only for firm matches. For some rows the clone size is stated as once, few or many, or as a class when expanded; others skip it.

TRBJ2-7,TRBV28,13,-,-,CASRGLPAYEQYF,TGTGCCAGCAGGGGACTTCCTGCCTACGAGCAGTACTTC
TRBJ1-4,TRBV10-3,15,TRBD1,-,CAISESGQTNEKLFF,TGTGCCATCAGTGAGTCGGGACAGACCAATGAAAAACTGTTTTTT
TRBJ2-7,TRBV4-1,16,TRBD2,-,CASSQDLLAGVYEQYF,TGCGCCAGCAGCCAAGATCTACTAGCGGGAGTCTACGAGCAGTACTTC
TRBJ2-3,TRBV7-9,12,TRBD1,-,CASSPTGDTQYF,TGTGCCAGCAGCCCGACAGGGGATACGCAGTATTTT
TRBJ2-7,TRBV7-8,18,TRBD2,-,CASSSGLAGAGPLDEQYF,TGTGCCAGCAGCTCGGGACTAGCGGGAGCCGGCCCATTGGACGAGCAGTACTTC
TRBJ2-7,TRBV29-1,15,TRBD2,few,CSVGGGLAGGSEQYF,TGCAGCGTTGGCGGGGGACTAGCGGGAGGTTCTGAGCAGTACTTC
TRBJ1-5,TRBV4-3,15,-,-,CASSQDPRGGQPQHF,TGCGCCAGCAGCCAAGATCCACGGGGGGGGCAGCCCCAGCATTTT
TRBJ2-7,TRBV2,14,-,-,CASRRLESSYEQYF,TGTGCCAGCCGCAGACTTGAATCGTCCTACGAGCAGTACTTC
TRBJ2-1,TRBV5-5,15,TRBD1,few,CASSPGTGSLHEQFF,TGTGCCAGCAGCCCCGGGACAGGGTCCCTCCATGAGCAGTTCTTC
TRBJ1-4,TRBV19,16,-,few,CATRARGMATNEKLFF,TGTGCCACTCGAGCCCGGGGGATGGCAACTAATGAAAAACTGTTTTTT
TRBJ1-2,TRBV28,15,-,-,CASSTPQTGAYGYTF,TGTGCCAGCAGTACCCCCCAGACAGGCGCCTATGGCTACACCTTC
TRBJ2-5,TRBV7-2,17,TRBD1,few,CASSPRTGGALGETQYF,TGTGCCAGCAGCCCACGGACAGGGGGCGCGTTAGGAGAGACCCAGTACTTC
TRBJ2-5,TRBV28,15,TRBD1,-,CASNSWTGGKETQYF,TGTGCCAGCAACTCCTGGACAGGGGGTAAAGAGACCCAGTACTTC
TRBJ1-6,TRBV10-3,13,TRBD1,-,CAIRGQEDSPLHF,TGTGCCATCAGAGGACAGGAGGATTCACCCCTCCACTTT
TRBJ1-2,TRBV5-1,19,TRBD1,-,CASSLAGWWTGQGAYGYTF,TGCGCCAGCAGCTTGGCCGGCTGGTGGACGGGACAGGGGGCTTATGGCTACACCTTC
TRBJ2-7,TRBV10-1,13,-,-,CASRTSPGDEQYF,TGCGCCAGCAGGACTAGTCCCGGGGACGAGCAGTACTTC
TRBJ2-3,TRBV18,13,-,-,CASSPTRVDTQYF,TGTGCCAGCTCGCCGACGAGGGTGGATACGCAGTATTTT
TRBJ2-5,TRBV5-1,16,-,-,CASRLVTPGAQETQYF,TGCGCCAGCAGATTAGTAACTCCAGGGGCCCAAGAGACCCAGTACTTC
TRBJ2-7,TRBV15,14,TRBD1,-,CATSREDRDYEQYF,TGTGCCACCAGCAGAGAGGACAGGGACTACGAGCAGTACTTC
TRBJ1-4,TRBV10-3,14,-,-,CAISEWSGGEKLFF,TGTGCCATCAGTGAATGGTCGGGTGGAGAAAAACTGTTTTTT